The 32 T cell receptor beta chains below come from one sample, sequenced in a study of blood T cells in healthy people across ages. Then a second PCR, running about 6 to 11 cycles, was carried out with a sample-barcoded 5' primer and a J-beta primer mix. Using its own MiXCR run on the 5' RACE reads, TCRdb lists one record per CDR3 protein. Of about 1 million distinct CDR3 sequences listed, 45% are singletons. Sequencing was done on a sample of blood. The receptors stem from a woman aged 60-75 years in good health.

This sequence joins TRBV10-3 and TRBJ2-2; D remains unclear. V shed 7 bases and J shed 1 base, with 7 bases lying between them. The CDR3 is made up of 13 amino acids. CDR1 and CDR2 (germline): ENHRY, SYGVKD. CDR3 in amino acids: CAIMSENTGELFF. The CDR3 nucleotides are TGTGCCATCATGTCCGAGAACACCGGGGAGCTGTTTTTT.

V and J are TRBV10-3 and TRBJ2-1; possibly TRBD2 for D (5 bases). This CDR3 has 16 amino acids. Trimming stripped 4 bases from V and 1 base from J, with 14 bases between. Germline V gene data show CDR1 as ENHRY and CDR2 as SYGVKD. The CDR3 DNA reads TGTGCCATCAGTGGGAGACGGGATGATTCCTACAATGAGCAGTTCTTC. This gives the protein CAISGRRDDSYNEQFF.

DNA of the CDR3: TGCAGTGCTAGAGAAGGGAGCGGGGAGACCCAGTACTTC. Its translation is CSAREGSGETQYF. The V gene is TRBV20-1, the J gene TRBJ2-5, with TRBD2 as a possible D gene (6 bases). Germline CDR1 DFQATT, CDR2 SNEGSKA (reference sequence). The V gene lost 0 bases and the J gene lost 5 bases, with 10 bases spanning the gap. This CDR3 has 13 amino acids.

The chain employs TRBV27 and TRBJ2-1; D is unresolved. The CDR3 sequence is 14 residues long. Trimming took off 2 bases at V and 3 bases at J, with 8 bases between the two ends. Looked up from germline, CDR1 is MNHEY and CDR2 is SMNVEV (reference sequence). CDR3 sequence reads: CASSLDPLYNEQFF. In nucleotides, the CDR3 is TGTGCCAGCAGTTTAGACCCTCTCTACAATGAGCAGTTCTTC.

This clonotype showed up many times. The chain carries TRBV6-1 and TRBJ1-4; D is perhaps TRBD1 (5 bases). This CDR3 is 15 amino acids long. Germline V gene lookup returns CDR1 MNHNS and CDR2 SASEGT. The germline V and J ends were trimmed by 2 bases and 0 bases, with 7 bases remaining between them. The DNA of the CDR3 is TGTGCCAGCAGTGAAATGGGGGCAACTAATGAAAAACTGTTTTTT. It encodes CASSEMGATNEKLFF.

This clonotype was detected a few times. The J gene is TRBJ2-5, the V gene TRBV3-1, with 14 bases fitting TRBD2. The V and J ends lost 0 bases and 3 bases, in that order; junction bases with no gene match: 3. Germline-derived CDR1 and CDR2 are LGHDT and YNNKEL (reference sequence). This CDR3 contains 17 residues. Here the CDR3 reads CASSQDPTSGREETQYF. As DNA, the CDR3 is TGTGCCAGCAGCCAAGATCCGACTAGCGGGAGGGAAGAGACCCAGTACTTC.

Here the CDR3 DNA reads TGTGCCAGCAGTGACCCTGACAATGAGCAGTTCTTC. Amino acid sequence: CASSDPDNEQFF. The chain carries TRBV6-1 and TRBJ2-1, with no clear D. V lost 3 bases and J lost 5, with 5 bases in between. The germline V gene has CDR1 MNHNS and CDR2 SASEGT. The CDR3 length is 12 residues.

This clonotype showed up just a few times. The rearrangement links TRBV12-3 or TRBV12-4 to TRBJ2-7; 13 bases match TRBD2. The CDR3 is made up of 20 amino acids. J lost 0 bases, V lost 6 bases, and 17 bases had no gene match. The CDR3 spells CASSQTSGRPAGPSSYEQYF. CDR3 sequence (DNA): TGTGCCAGCAGCCAGACTAGCGGGAGGCCAGCAGGCCCTTCCTCCTACGAGCAGTACTTC.

This clonotype has only one observation. The rearrangement links TRBV6-1 to TRBJ2-7; 12 positions agree with TRBD2. The V gene end was trimmed by 6 bases and the J gene end by 3 bases; junction bases not matched to a gene: 12. Germline CDR1 reads MNHNS; CDR2 reads SASEGT. This CDR3 has 17 amino acids. The CDR3 loop reads CASRGLAGTVSNYEQYF. CDR3 DNA: TGTGCCAGCAGGGGACTAGCGGGCACCGTTTCCAACTACGAGCAGTACTTC.

The chain is built from TRBV6-4 and TRBJ2-3; D gene unclear. CDR1 and CDR2 from the germline V gene are MRHNA and SNTAGT. V shed 8 bases and J shed 1 base, with 19 bases lying between them. CDR3 size: 16 residues. The CDR3 sequence: CASFHRIAWGTDTQYF. As DNA, the CDR3 is TGTGCCAGCTTCCACCGAATCGCCTGGGGCACAGATACGCAGTATTTT.

This clonotype was seen a handful of times. The chain employs TRBV7-2 and TRBJ2-1; 10 nucleotides align to TRBD1. V shed 0 bases and J 7 bases; nucleotides not matched to a gene: 6. The length of the CDR3 is 16 residues. Germline assignment: CDR1 SGHTA and CDR2 FQGNSA. The CDR3, as DNA: TGTGCCAGCAGCTTAGCACCGGGACAGGGGATAAATGAGCAGTTCTTC. Its translation is CASSLAPGQGINEQFF.

This clonotype turned up a few times. This chain uses TRBV4-2 with TRBJ2-7; D unclear. Trimming stripped 2 bases from V and 1 base from J, with 12 bases between. There are 15 residues in the CDR3. Germline loops: CDR1 LGHNA, CDR2 YNFKEQ. The CDR3, as DNA: TGTGCCAGCAGCCAAAGTTCCAGGCGGTCCTACGAGCAGTACTTC. It yields the protein CASSQSSRRSYEQYF.

The chain uses TRBV5-1 and TRBJ2-7; 14 bases fit TRBD2. The CDR3 length is 17 residues. CDR1 and CDR2 from the germline V gene are SGHRS and YFSETQ. The trim removed 4 bases at V and 2 bases at J, leaving 8 bases unmatched. Here the CDR3 DNA reads TGCGCCAGCAGCCTGGGGGGACTAGCGGGAGAAACCTACGAGCAGTACTTC. Protein: CASSLGGLAGETYEQYF.

This chain links TRBV25-1 with TRBJ2-6, with no clear D. Trimming removed 10 bases from V and 2 bases from J, with 15 bases in between. This CDR3 region has 15 residues. CDR1 and CDR2 (germline): MGHDK, SYGVNS. The CDR3 DNA reads TGTGCCAACAACCAAGACTTGCCTGGGGCCAACGTCCTGACTTTC. It specifies CANNQDLPGANVLTF.

This chain connects TRBV6-5 to TRBJ2-1; 11 nucleotides agree with TRBD2. CDR3 size: 19 residues. Germline CDR1 MNHEY, CDR2 SVGAGI. V lost 5 bases, J lost 0 bases, and 12 bases stayed unmatched. This chain's CDR3 is CASSHQTSGTTDSYNEQFF. As DNA, the CDR3 is TGTGCCAGCAGTCACCAGACTAGCGGGACAACCGACTCCTACAATGAGCAGTTCTTC.

This clonotype was counted only a few times. V and J are TRBV11-2 and TRBJ2-7; tentative D call: TRBD2 (6 bases). The CDR3 has 17 residues. Germline V lookup: CDR1 SGHAT, CDR2 FQNNGV. V was cut by 3 bases and J by 0 bases, with 18 bases left in between. CDR3 DNA sequence: TGTGCCAGCAGCTTTAGGGGAGGACCTGGGAGCTCCTACGAGCAGTACTTC. This translates into CASSFRGGPGSSYEQYF.

The rearrangement uses TRBV5-1 and TRBJ2-1; maybe TRBD2 (5 bases). The germline CDR1 and CDR2 sequences are SGHRS and YFSETQ. The CDR3 length is 15 residues. The V end was cut by 3 bases, the J end by 3 bases, with 13 bases between. The CDR3 spells CASSSTTTNYNEQFF. In DNA form, the CDR3 reads TGCGCCAGCAGCTCGACGACGACTAACTACAATGAGCAGTTCTTC.

This clonotype was detected only a few times. This chain connects TRBV27 to TRBJ2-1, with TRBD2 as a possible D gene (6 bases). The germline CDR1 and CDR2 sequences are MNHEY and SMNVEV (reference sequence). The V and J ends lost 3 bases and 13 bases respectively, with 16 bases between them. This CDR3 has 13 amino acids. As DNA, the CDR3 is TGTGCCAGCAGTTTCCGCGGGACGCGCCAACAGTTCTTC. This sequence encodes CASSFRGTRQQFF.

This clonotype was counted between two and nine times. The V call is TRBV20-1, the J call TRBJ2-7; D possibly matches TRBD1 or TRBD2 (5 bases each). The V end was cut by 4 bases, the J end by 2 bases, with 9 bases between. CDR1 DFQATT and CDR2 SNEGSKA come from the germline V gene (reference sequence). The CDR3 extends over 12 amino acids. DNA of the CDR3: TGCAGTGCTAAGAGGGACGCCTACGAGCAGTACTTC. Its translation: CSAKRDAYEQYF.

Only a few counts were recorded for this clonotype. This chain joins TRBV29-1 and TRBJ2-1; no clear D. The CDR3 has 11 amino acids. Germline CDR1 SQVTM, CDR2 ANQGSEA. The ends were cut back, 8 bases at V and 4 bases at J, with 9 bases in the middle. This CDR3 reads CSMDLYNEQFF. CDR3 coding DNA: TGCAGCATGGATTTGTACAATGAGCAGTTCTTC.

The chain uses TRBV7-8 and TRBJ2-1; possible D gene TRBD1, 5 bases. Trimming left V 4 bases short and J 10 bases short, with 14 bases between. Per the germline V gene, CDR1 is SGHVS and CDR2 is FQNEAQ. The CDR3 sequence is 13 residues long. The CDR3 DNA reads as TGTGCCAGCAGCTCTCAGGGATCAGTGGAGCAGTTCTTC. Its protein product is CASSSQGSVEQFF.

This chain connects TRBV29-1 to TRBJ2-3, with a tentative D call TRBD1 (6 bases). The CDR3 runs 15 residues. The V end was cut by 4 bases, the J end by 1 base, with 15 bases between. Germline V gene lookup returns CDR1 SQVTM and CDR2 ANQGSEA. The CDR3 here is CSVGGRLAGTDTQYF. As DNA, the CDR3 is TGCAGCGTTGGGGGGCGGCTAGCAGGCACAGATACGCAGTATTTT.

This clonotype was detected only a few times. The genes are TRBV28 and TRBJ2-4; 7 bases align to TRBD2. The V gene's germline CDR1 is MDHEN and CDR2 SYDVKM. V trimming: 2 bases; J trimming: 3 bases; junction bases outside the gene matches: 4. This CDR3 region has 15 residues. The CDR3, as DNA: TGTGCCAGCAGTTTAGCGGGGGTTGTCAAAAACATTCAGTACTTC. It yields the protein CASSLAGVVKNIQYF.

This clonotype was picked up a small number of times. The CDR3 nucleotides read TGTGCCAGCAGCATGGTCTTCGGGATCGCGGCCGACGAGCAGTACTTC. As protein: CASSMVFGIAADEQYF. The chain joins TRBV28 to TRBJ2-7; D is possibly TRBD2 (5 bases). Germline loops: CDR1 MDHEN, CDR2 SYDVKM. The CDR3 has 16 amino acids. V was trimmed by 6 bases and J by 5 bases, leaving 23 bases between them.

The chain carries TRBV6-4 and TRBJ1-5; 8 positions agree with TRBD1. Per the germline V gene, CDR1 is MRHNA and CDR2 is SNTAGT. CDR3 length: 17 residues. The ends lost 6 bases at V and 2 bases at J; junction bases unmatched: 12. The CDR3 loop reads CASSRDRFESGNQPQHF. CDR3 bases: TGTGCCAGCAGCCGGGACAGGTTCGAGTCGGGCAATCAGCCCCAGCATTTT.

The chain uses TRBV20-1 and TRBJ1-2, with a possible D match to TRBD1 (6 bases). The length of the CDR3 is 13 residues. V dropped 3 bases and J dropped 6 bases, with 14 bases sitting between them. In germline, CDR1 is DFQATT, CDR2 SNEGSKA (reference sequence). The CDR3: CSASSTGINGYTF. The CDR3 DNA is TGCAGTGCTAGTTCCACAGGGATTAATGGCTACACCTTC.

The chain has TRBV10-3 and TRBJ1-2; D may be TRBD1 (5 bases). V was clipped by 10 bases and J by 4 bases, with 16 bases between them. This CDR3 is 13 amino acids long. Germline loops: CDR1 ENHRY, CDR2 SYGVKD. CDR3 in amino acids: CATNDQGAYGYTF. The CDR3 DNA sequence: TGTGCCACTAATGACCAGGGAGCCTATGGCTACACCTTC.

V is TRBV7-9 and J is TRBJ1-2; 8 positions match TRBD1. J lost 6 bases, V lost 1 base, and 4 bases had no gene match. Germline CDR1 SEHNR, CDR2 FQNEAQ (reference sequence). The length of the CDR3 is 14 residues. As DNA, the CDR3 is TGTGCCAGCAGCTTAGGACAGGGGATGAATGGCTACACCTTC. Residues: CASSLGQGMNGYTF.

This clonotype has more than one count but fewer than ten. This sequence joins TRBV12-3 or TRBV12-4 and TRBJ1-2; a weak D match, TRBD1 (5 bases). V was pared by 5 bases and J by 4 bases, with 11 bases between. The CDR3 length is 13 residues. The CDR3 is CASSPRDGYGYTF. CDR3 DNA: TGTGCCAGCAGTCCCCGGGACGGCTATGGCTACACCTTC.

This sequence joins TRBV3-1 and TRBJ2-5, with 7 positions matching TRBD1. J lost 7 bases, V lost 6 bases, and 14 bases had no gene match. There are 15 residues in the CDR3. Germline-derived CDR1 and CDR2 are LGHDT and YNNKEL (reference sequence). CDR3 DNA sequence: TGTGCCAGCAGTCCATCAACAGGGGCAAAGGGGACCCAGTACTTC. Amino acids: CASSPSTGAKGTQYF.

Notes on this clonotype: The junction does not match germline at one end; this may be a read error. This chain connects TRBV5-1 to TRBJ2-7, with a weak D call TRBD1 (5 bases). This CDR3 has 13 amino acids. From germline, CDR1 is SGHRS and CDR2 YFSETQ. The CDR3 spells CASSTDTSSEQYF. For the CDR3, the DNA is TGCGCCAGCAGCACGGACACATCCTCCGAGCAGTACTTC.

This clonotype was counted between two and nine times. The CDR3 is CAISRTFDEQYF. The DNA of the CDR3 is TGTGCCATCAGCCGGACTTTCGACGAGCAGTACTTC. This chain links TRBV10-3 with TRBJ2-7, with D possibly being TRBD2 (5 bases). The CDR3 covers 12 residues. Germline V lookup: CDR1 ENHRY, CDR2 SYGVKD. Trimming took off 6 bases at V and 5 bases at J, with 11 bases between the two ends.